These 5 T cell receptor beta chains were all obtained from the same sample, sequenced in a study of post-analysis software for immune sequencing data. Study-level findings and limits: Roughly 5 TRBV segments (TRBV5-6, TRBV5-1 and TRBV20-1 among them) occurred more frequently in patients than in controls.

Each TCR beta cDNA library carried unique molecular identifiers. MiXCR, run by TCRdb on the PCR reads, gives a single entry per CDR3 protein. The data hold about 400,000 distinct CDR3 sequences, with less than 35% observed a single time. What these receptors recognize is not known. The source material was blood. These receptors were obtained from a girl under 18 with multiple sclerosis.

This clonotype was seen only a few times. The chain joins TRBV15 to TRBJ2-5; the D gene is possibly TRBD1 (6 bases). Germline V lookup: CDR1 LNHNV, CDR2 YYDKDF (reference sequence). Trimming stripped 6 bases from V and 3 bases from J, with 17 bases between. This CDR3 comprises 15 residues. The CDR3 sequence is CATSSAGVGKETQYF. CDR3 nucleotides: TGTGCCACCAGTTCGGCAGGGGTAGGAAAAGAGACCCAGTACTTC.

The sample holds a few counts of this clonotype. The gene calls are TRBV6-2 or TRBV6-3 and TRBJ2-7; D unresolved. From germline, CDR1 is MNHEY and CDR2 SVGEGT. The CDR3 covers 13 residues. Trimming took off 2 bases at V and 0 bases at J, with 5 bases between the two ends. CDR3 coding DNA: TGTGCCAGCAGTTACCAAAGCTCCTACGAGCAGTACTTC. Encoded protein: CASSYQSSYEQYF.

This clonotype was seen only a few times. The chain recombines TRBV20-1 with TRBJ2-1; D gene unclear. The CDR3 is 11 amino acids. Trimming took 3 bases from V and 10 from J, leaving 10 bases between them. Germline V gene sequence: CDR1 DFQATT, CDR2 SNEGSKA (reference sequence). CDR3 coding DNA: TGCAGTGCTAGCCCCCCTCGAGAGCAGTTCTTC. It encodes CSASPPREQFF.

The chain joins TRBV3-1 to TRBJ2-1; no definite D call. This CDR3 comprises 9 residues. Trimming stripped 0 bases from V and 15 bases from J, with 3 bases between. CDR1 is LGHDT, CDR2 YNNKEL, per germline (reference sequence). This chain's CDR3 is CASSQEGFF. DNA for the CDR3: TGTGCCAGCAGCCAAGAAGGGTTCTTC.

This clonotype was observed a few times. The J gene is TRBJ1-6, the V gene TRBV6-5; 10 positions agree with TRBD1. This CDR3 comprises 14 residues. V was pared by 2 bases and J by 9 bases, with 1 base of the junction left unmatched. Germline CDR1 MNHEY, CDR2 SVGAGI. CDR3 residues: CASSYGTGVSPLHF. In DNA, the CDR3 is TGTGCCAGCAGTTACGGGACAGGGGTTTCACCCCTCCACTTT.